The 18 T cell receptor beta chains presented below share a single source sample, sequenced in a study of T cell responses to AZD1222 COVID-19 vaccine (dated by TCRdb to the early 2020s). The library was produced with the immunoSEQ multiplex PCR assay. TCRdb mirrors the immuneACCESS table, restricted to in-frame sequences. Some clones are absent from its copies; in checked studies, under half trace to an unresolved V gene, and the reason for the others is unknown. This sample holds around 110,000 clones; 89% were observed only once. 6.5% to 8% of the sample belongs to the ten largest clones. The time point label on this specimen signifies: baseline before first vaccination. The sample in question was peripheral blood, obtained on day 0 of AZD1222 vaccination. Source of these receptors: an adult in good health.

This chain links TRBV27 with TRBJ1-1, with a tentative D call TRBD1 (5 bases). V shed 2 bases and J shed 6 bases, with 19 bases lying between them. Germline CDR1 and CDR2: MNHEY and SMNVEV (reference sequence). CDR3 length equals 16 residues. The chain's CDR3 is CASSLRFTGRGAEAFF. The CDR3 bases are TGTGCCAGCAGTTTACGGTTCACAGGACGAGGAGCTGAAGCTTTCTTT.

V is TRBV12-2 and J is TRBJ2-1; the tabulated D call, TRBD2, remains unverified against the DNA. TRBV12-2 has pseudogene status. The CDR3 spans 16 residues. The CDR3 DNA reads TGTGCAAGTCGCTTATTCGCCGGGAGGGGGAGGTATGAGCAGTTCTTC. Translating it yields CASRLFAGRGRYEQFF.

The chain employs TRBV6-5 and TRBJ2-7, with 9 nucleotides matching TRBD1. The V gene's germline CDR1 is MNHEY and CDR2 SVGAGI. Germline trimming cut 0 bases from V and 2 bases from J; bases unmatched to any gene: 2. This CDR3 comprises 15 residues. Written as DNA, the CDR3 is TGTGCCAGCAGTTACTCGCGGACAGGGGCCTACGAGCAGTACTTC. It translates to CASSYSRTGAYEQYF.

In its sample, this clone was seen once. V gene TRBV12-3 or TRBV12-4 combines with J gene TRBJ1-2; D perhaps matches TRBD1 (5 bases). V was shortened by 4 bases and J by 5 bases, with 11 bases between the two germline ends. This CDR3 is built from 13 residues. CDR3 protein: CASSSGGGYGYTF. In DNA form, the CDR3 reads TGTGCCAGCAGTTCGGGGGGAGGTTATGGCTACACCTTC.

This chain links TRBV30 with TRBJ2-1; 10 nucleotides match TRBD2. The V gene end was trimmed by 2 bases and the J gene end by 13 bases; junction bases not matched to a gene: 11. The CDR3 has 14 amino acids. Germline loops: CDR1 GTSNPN, CDR2 SVGIG (reference sequence). The CDR3 DNA is TGTGCCTGGAGTCTAAGCGGGAGGGACGAGAGCCAGTTCTTC. Translating it yields CAWSLSGRDESQFF.

J is TRBJ2-7 and V is TRBV28; D is undetermined. The V end was cut by 6 bases, the J end by 2 bases, with 14 bases between. CDR3 size: 14 residues. The V gene's germline CDR1 is MDHEN and CDR2 SYDVKM. CDR3: CASSRASPAYEQYF. For the CDR3, the DNA is TGTGCCAGCAGCCGTGCCAGCCCTGCCTACGAGCAGTACTTC.

For this clone: This specimen includes other DNA sequences encoding the same CDR3. The J gene is TRBJ2-7, the V gene TRBV5-1; 8 bases are shared with TRBD1. This CDR3 is 13 amino acids long. Germline V gene sequence: CDR1 SGHRS, CDR2 YFSETQ. Germline trimming cut 3 bases from V and 3 bases from J; bases unmatched to any gene: 2. The CDR3 DNA follows: TGCGCCAGCAGCTCTGGACAGGGCTACGAGCAGTACTTC. The encoded protein is CASSSGQGYEQYF.

V and J are TRBV28 and TRBJ1-2; D is possibly TRBD1 (5 bases). CDR1 and CDR2 (germline): MDHEN, SYDVKM. The CDR3 length is 15 residues. Trimming cost V 8 bases and J 6 bases, with 22 bases left between them. The CDR3 is CASVLAPTDSNGYTF. The CDR3 bases are TGTGCCAGCGTCCTGGCACCGACAGACTCTAATGGCTACACCTTC.

The genes are TRBV15 and TRBJ2-7, with 12 bases fitting TRBD2. Losses at the gene ends were 4 bases for V and 3 bases for J; bases not matched to a gene: 13. Germline-derived CDR1 and CDR2 are LNHNV and YYDKDF (reference sequence). This CDR3 has 18 residues. This CDR3 is CATSTNPGLAGPLYEQYF. The CDR3 DNA sequence: TGTGCCACCAGCACCAATCCCGGACTAGCGGGGCCCCTCTACGAGCAGTACTTC.

V and J are TRBV9 and TRBJ1-2; D gene unclear. The V end was cut by 0 bases, the J end by 8 bases, with 8 bases between. The CDR3 consists of 12 residues. Per germline, CDR1 SGDLS and CDR2 YYNGEE. Here the CDR3 DNA reads TGTGCCAGCAGCGTAGGTAACGGCGGCTACACCTTC. This translates into CASSVGNGGYTF. Variable domain in full (rest from reference TRBV9 and TRBJ1-2): DSGVTQTPKHLITATGQRVTLRCSPRSGDLSVYWYQQSLDQGLQFLIQYYNGEERAKGNILERFSAQQFPDLHSELNLSSLELGDSALYFCASSVGNGGYTFGSGTRLTVV.

The gene calls are TRBV7-2 and TRBJ2-6; perhaps TRBD2 as D (5 bases). The germline V and J ends were trimmed by 2 bases and 0 bases, with 5 bases remaining between them. This CDR3 is built from 15 residues. Germline V gene data show CDR1 as SGHTA and CDR2 as FQGNSA. Written as DNA, the CDR3 is TGTGCCAGCAGCTTACGGGGCTCTGGGGCCAACGTCCTGACTTTC. Residues: CASSLRGSGANVLTF.

This clone has a handful of counts. J is TRBJ1-4 and V is TRBV9, with 7 positions matching TRBD1. Germline V lookup: CDR1 SGDLS, CDR2 YYNGEE. The CDR3 spans 16 residues. V was clipped by 2 bases and J by 3 bases; unmatched bases: 7. CDR3 DNA sequence: TGTGCCAGCAGCGTCGGTCCGGGACAGTCTAATGAAAAACTGTTTTTT. As protein: CASSVGPGQSNEKLFF.

The rearrangement links TRBV5-6 to TRBJ1-3, with 10 bases aligning to TRBD1. Germline CDR1 reads SGHDT; CDR2 reads YYEEEE. V was pared by 4 bases and J by 4 bases, with 2 bases of the junction left unmatched. The CDR3 sequence is 14 residues long. CDR3 bases: TGTGCCAGCAGCCCGGGACAGGGGGGAAACACCATATATTTT. This encodes CASSPGQGGNTIYF.

The genes are TRBV9 and TRBJ1-4, with no clear D. The CDR3 loop spans 15 amino acids. In germline, CDR1 is SGDLS, CDR2 YYNGEE. V was clipped by 1 base and J by 4 bases, with 11 bases between them. CDR3 sequence: CASSVRASLNEKLFF. CDR3 nucleotides: TGTGCCAGCAGCGTACGGGCCAGCCTTAATGAAAAACTGTTTTTT.

The chain has TRBV5-3 and TRBJ1-1; 7 nucleotides agree with TRBD1. TRBV5-3 carries the ORF label, with uncertain function. With V trimmed by 4 bases and J by 1 base, 4 bases remained unmatched. This CDR3 is built from 14 residues. Here the CDR3 reads CARSRGQKNTEAFF. DNA of the CDR3: TGTGCCAGAAGCCGGGGACAGAAGAACACTGAAGCTTTCTTT.

The chain couples TRBV23-1 to TRBJ1-1; D unresolved. TRBV23-1 is sorted into the ORF group, with uncertain function. V was clipped by 2 bases and J by 1 base, with 14 bases between them. The CDR3 consists of 16 residues. The CDR3 DNA sequence: TGCGCCAGCAGTCAAGCTCTTCAGCTGGAGAACACTGAAGCTTTCTTT. Protein: CASSQALQLENTEAFF.

This clone was seen more than once but under ten times. J is TRBJ2-3 and V is TRBV18, with no clear D. The CDR3 has 13 amino acids. V lost 2 bases to trimming and J lost 4 bases, with 7 bases between them. Germline CDR1 and CDR2: KGHSH and LQKENI. CDR3: CASSPVGPDTQYF. The CDR3 nucleotides are TGTGCCAGCTCACCAGTCGGCCCAGATACGCAGTATTTT.

The chain has TRBV24-1 and TRBJ1-3; D unresolved. Germline CDR1 reads KGHDR; CDR2 reads SFDVKD. V gave up 3 bases and J gave up 3 bases, with 8 bases separating them. The length of the CDR3 is 14 residues. CDR3 DNA: TGTGCCACCAGTGATAGCGGCGGTGGAAACACCATATATTTT. Residues: CATSDSGGGNTIYF.